Described below is a single TCR beta chain sequence and its context. Study processing details: From reference gene primer amplification, estimates of nucleated cell counts were derived. Method: immunoSEQ multiplex PCR; TCRdb's copy keeps in-frame clones and lacks some. The V and J calls and clone size are taken from that table; D and trimming were inferred from the DNA. Here the sample spans under 350,000 clones, approximately 89% being singletons. The data are from a study of blood T cell repertoires in COVID-19. The sample taken for sequencing was peripheral blood. The source is a woman in her twenties or thirties with COVID-19, enrolled during active disease.

CDR3 in amino acids: CASGTADFIRINSNQPQHF. In DNA, the CDR3 is TGTGCTAGTGGGACGGCCGATTTCATCAGGATTAATAGCAATCAGCCCCAGCATTTT. The V and J genes are TRBV12-5 and TRBJ1-5; D is ambiguous. The CDR3 spans 19 residues. Trimming removed 6 bases at V and 0 bases at J, with 24 bases between. Germline CDR1 is LGHNT and CDR2 is FRNRAP. Supplemented by reference TRBV12-5 and TRBJ1-5, the full variable domain reads DARVTQTPRHKVTEMGQEVTMRCQPILGHNTVFWYRQTMMQGLELLAYFRNRAPLDDSGMPKDRFSAEMPDATLATLKIQPSEPRDSAVYFCASGTADFIRINSNQPQHFGDGTRLSIL.